Listed below are T cell receptor beta chains from one sample, sequenced in a study of molecular identifiers for immune sequencing clone quantification. TCRdb passed the PCR reads through MiXCR, listing each CDR3 protein once. The repertoire holds around 470,000 distinct CDR3 sequences, with about a quarter as singletons. Sequenced material: naive CD8+ T cells from blood, with Jurkat cell RNA spiked in. These receptors were taken from a human donor in good health. Some libraries in this study had Jurkat cell RNA spiked in. CDR3s include the opening cysteine and the closing phenylalanine or tryptophan. For some rows the clone size is stated as once, few or many, or as a class when expanded; others skip it.

clone_size | j_call | v_call | cdr3_aa
. | TRBJ2-7 | TRBV20-1 | CSATRGGTSGNYEQYF
. | TRBJ2-7 | TRBV15 | CATSRGTDEDEQYF
. | TRBJ1-2 | TRBV12-3/TRBV12-4 | CASTVGSPLGEYGYTF
. | TRBJ2-7 | TRBV28 | CASSYRGQLSYEQYF
. | TRBJ1-2 | TRBV5-6 | CASRSDSGRYGYTF
once | TRBJ1-1 | TRBV4-3 | CAGSQARGFVGEAFF
. | TRBJ2-3 | TRBV10-2 | CASRESTADTQYF
. | TRBJ2-1 | TRBV20-1 | CSAQFVNEQFF
many | TRBJ2-5 | TRBV11-1 | CASSLTVSQETQYF
. | TRBJ1-2 | TRBV7-6 | CARSQKGPGAYGYTF
. | TRBJ2-6 | TRBV13 | CAGSLPGAGANVLTF
few | TRBJ2-2 | TRBV7-8 | CASSTGPYTGELFF
. | TRBJ1-1 | TRBV15 | CATSLAGTEAFF
. | TRBJ2-3 | TRBV20-1 | CSARPAGGYTDTQYF
once | TRBJ2-7 | TRBV20-1 | CSARGGWTGLSSYEQYF
. | TRBJ2-1 | TRBV20-1 | CSAETSGVYNEQFF
few | TRBJ2-1 | TRBV7-9 | CASSLGTSGPLEQFF
many | TRBJ1-5 | TRBV7-2 | CASSLAGTGGQPQHF
once | TRBJ2-2 | TRBV28 | CASSSEGYSTNTGELFF
. | TRBJ1-2 | TRBV6-5 | CASSYSDSEYSYGYTF
. | TRBJ1-5 | TRBV19 | CASSLTLTGLTQPQHF
many | TRBJ1-5 | TRBV15 | CATGTEYSNQPQHF
many | TRBJ1-1 | TRBV7-6 | CASSLADSNTEAFF
. | TRBJ1-1 | TRBV9 | CASSVGSRTEASF
many | TRBJ1-6 | TRBV6-5 | CASRPQGAGSPLHF
few | TRBJ1-1 | TRBV13 | CASSTYPGQGTTEAFF
few | TRBJ1-3 | TRBV5-6 | CASSLGESPGNTIYF
few | TRBJ2-7 | TRBV6-2/TRBV6-3 | CASSLRGVYEQYF
few | TRBJ2-7 | TRBV29-1 | CSVVLAGGGYEQYF
. | TRBJ1-4 | TRBV20-1 | CSARPYRGDREVRSEKLFF
many | TRBJ1-1 | TRBV6-1 | CASSEAYLGRTEAFF
many | TRBJ1-2 | TRBV9 | CASSVAGTGNESGYTF
few | TRBJ2-7 | TRBV27 | CASSLAGLGEQYF
many | TRBJ1-5 | TRBV19 | CASSIREGDQPQHF
many | TRBJ1-5 | TRBV5-6 | CASSMAGGFNQPQHF
few | TRBJ2-5 | TRBV12-3/TRBV12-4 | CASSSASSPGGRETQYF
. | TRBJ1-6 | TRBV9 | CASSPFEGYNSPLHF
few | TRBJ2-3 | TRBV15 | CATSGQWGVTDTQYF
. | TRBJ2-7 | TRBV28 | CASSSVDSNYEQYF
many | TRBJ1-1 | TRBV6-6 | CASSPGQWTEAFF
. | TRBJ1-1 | TRBV29-1 | CSVLKYPGQTQNTEAFF
few | TRBJ2-2 | TRBV9 | CASSDQTGVLNTGELFF
. | TRBJ1-1 | TRBV9 | CASSLEDSMNTEAFF
. | TRBJ2-7 | TRBV4-1 | CASSEGVRQGLYEQYF
once | TRBJ2-2 | TRBV11-2 | CASRSLAENTGELFF
. | TRBJ1-5 | TRBV28 | CASSFLGEGNQPQHF
few | TRBJ2-7 | TRBV28 | CASIDTGAYEQYF